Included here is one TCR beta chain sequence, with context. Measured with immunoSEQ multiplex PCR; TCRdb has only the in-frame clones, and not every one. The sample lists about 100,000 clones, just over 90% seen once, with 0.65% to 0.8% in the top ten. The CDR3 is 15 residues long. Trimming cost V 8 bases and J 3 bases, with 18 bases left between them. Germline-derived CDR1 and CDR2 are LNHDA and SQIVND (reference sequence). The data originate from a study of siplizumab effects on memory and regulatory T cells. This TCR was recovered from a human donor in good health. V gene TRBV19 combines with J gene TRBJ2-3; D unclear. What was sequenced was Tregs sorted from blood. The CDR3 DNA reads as TGTGCCAGTCGCCAAGGGCAGTTACAAACAGATACGCAGTATTTT. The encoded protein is CASRQGQLQTDTQYF.